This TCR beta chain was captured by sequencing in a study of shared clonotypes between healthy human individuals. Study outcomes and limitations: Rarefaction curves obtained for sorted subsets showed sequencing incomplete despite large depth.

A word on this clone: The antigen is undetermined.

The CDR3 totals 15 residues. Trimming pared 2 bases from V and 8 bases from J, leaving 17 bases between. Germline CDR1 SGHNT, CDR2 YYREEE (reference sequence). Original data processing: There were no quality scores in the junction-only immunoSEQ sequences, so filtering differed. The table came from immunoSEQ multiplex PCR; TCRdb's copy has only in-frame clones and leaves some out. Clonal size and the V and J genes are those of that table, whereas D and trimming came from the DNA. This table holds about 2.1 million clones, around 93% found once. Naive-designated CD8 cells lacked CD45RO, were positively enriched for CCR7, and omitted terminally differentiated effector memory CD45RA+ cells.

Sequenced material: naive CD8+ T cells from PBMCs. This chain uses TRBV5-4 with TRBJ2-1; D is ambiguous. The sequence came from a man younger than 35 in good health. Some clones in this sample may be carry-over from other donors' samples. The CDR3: CASSFSLRKEDEQFF. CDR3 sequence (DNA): TGTGCCAGCAGCTTTAGTCTACGAAAAGAGGATGAGCAGTTCTTC.